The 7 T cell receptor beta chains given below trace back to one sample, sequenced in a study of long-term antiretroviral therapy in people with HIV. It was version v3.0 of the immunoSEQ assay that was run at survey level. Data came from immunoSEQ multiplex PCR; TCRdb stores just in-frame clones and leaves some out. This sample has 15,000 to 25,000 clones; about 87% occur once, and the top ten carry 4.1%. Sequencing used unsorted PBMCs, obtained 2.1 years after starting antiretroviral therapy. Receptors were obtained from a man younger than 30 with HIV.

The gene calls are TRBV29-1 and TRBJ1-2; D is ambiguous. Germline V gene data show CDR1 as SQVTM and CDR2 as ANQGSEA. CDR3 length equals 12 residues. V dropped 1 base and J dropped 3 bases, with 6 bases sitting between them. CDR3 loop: CSVEGEDYGYTF. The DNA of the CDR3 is TGCAGCGTTGAAGGGGAGGACTATGGCTACACCTTC.

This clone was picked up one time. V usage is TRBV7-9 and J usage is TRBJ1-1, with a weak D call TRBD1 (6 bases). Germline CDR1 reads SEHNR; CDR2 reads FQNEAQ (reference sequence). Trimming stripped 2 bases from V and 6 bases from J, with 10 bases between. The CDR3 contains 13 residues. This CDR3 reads CASSLLGGAEAFF. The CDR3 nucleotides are TGTGCCAGCAGCTTATTGGGGGGCGCTGAAGCTTTCTTT.

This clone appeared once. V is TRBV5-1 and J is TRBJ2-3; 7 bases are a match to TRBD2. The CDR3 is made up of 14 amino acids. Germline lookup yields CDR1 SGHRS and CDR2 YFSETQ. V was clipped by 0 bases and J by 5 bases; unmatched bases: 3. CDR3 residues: CASSLVIAGDTQYF. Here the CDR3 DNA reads TGCGCCAGCAGCTTGGTAATAGCGGGAGATACGCAGTATTTT. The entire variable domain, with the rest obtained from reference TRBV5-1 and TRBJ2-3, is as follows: KAGVTQTPRYLIKTRGQQVTLSCSPISGHRSVSWYQQTPGQGLQFLFEYFSETQRNKGNFPGRFSGRQFSNSRSEMNVSTLELGDSALYLCASSLVIAGDTQYFGPGTRLTVL.

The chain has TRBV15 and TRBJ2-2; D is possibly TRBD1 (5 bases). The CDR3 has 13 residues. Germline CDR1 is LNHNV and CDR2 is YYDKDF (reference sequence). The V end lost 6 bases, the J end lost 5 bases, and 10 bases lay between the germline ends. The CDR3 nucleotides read TGTGCCACCAGGGACATCGGGACCGGGGAGCTGTTTTTT. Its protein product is CATRDIGTGELFF.

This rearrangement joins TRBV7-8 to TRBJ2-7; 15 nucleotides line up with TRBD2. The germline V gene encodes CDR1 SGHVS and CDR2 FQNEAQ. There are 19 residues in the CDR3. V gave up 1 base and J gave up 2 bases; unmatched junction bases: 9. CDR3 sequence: CASSLGQGLAGGSPYEQYF. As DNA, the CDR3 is TGTGCCAGCAGCTTAGGACAGGGACTAGCGGGAGGCTCACCCTACGAGCAGTACTTC.

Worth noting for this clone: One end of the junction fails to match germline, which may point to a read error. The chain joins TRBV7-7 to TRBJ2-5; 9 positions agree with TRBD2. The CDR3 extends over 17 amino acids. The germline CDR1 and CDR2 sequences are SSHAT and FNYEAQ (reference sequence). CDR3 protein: CASSLGGGGGAGETQYF. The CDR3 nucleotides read TGTGCTAGCAGCTTAGGAGGTGGCGGGGGGGCCGGAGAGACCCAGTACTTC.

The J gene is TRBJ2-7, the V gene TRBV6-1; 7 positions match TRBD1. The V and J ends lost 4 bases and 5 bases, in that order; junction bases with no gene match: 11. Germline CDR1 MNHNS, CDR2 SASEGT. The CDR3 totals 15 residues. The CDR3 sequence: CASSASWTGSDEQYF. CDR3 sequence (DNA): TGTGCCAGCAGTGCTTCTTGGACAGGTTCGGACGAGCAGTACTTC.